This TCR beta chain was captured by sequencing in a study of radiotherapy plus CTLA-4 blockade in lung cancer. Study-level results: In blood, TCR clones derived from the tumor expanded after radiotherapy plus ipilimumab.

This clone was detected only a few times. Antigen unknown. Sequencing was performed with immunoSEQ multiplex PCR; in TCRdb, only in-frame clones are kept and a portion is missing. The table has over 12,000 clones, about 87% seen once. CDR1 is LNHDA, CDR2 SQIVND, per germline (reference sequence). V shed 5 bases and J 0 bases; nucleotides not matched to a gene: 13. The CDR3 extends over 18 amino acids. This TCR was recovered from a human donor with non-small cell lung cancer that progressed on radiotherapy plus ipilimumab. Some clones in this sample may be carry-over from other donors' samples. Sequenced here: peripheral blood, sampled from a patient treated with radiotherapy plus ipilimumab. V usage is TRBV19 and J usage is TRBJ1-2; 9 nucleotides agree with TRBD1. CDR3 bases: TGTGCCAGTAGTGCGGCTCTCCGGGACAGGGTTGCTAACTATGGCTACACCTTC. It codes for CASSAALRDRVANYGYTF.